Following are 27 T cell receptor beta chains from one sample sequenced in a study of blood T cell repertoires in COVID-19 (dated by TCRdb to 2020 to 2022). Receptor amplification or capture employed the immunoSEQ multiplex PCR assay. Held by TCRdb, this immuneACCESS table contains in-frame sequences only and omits some clones. Under half of the omission traces to an unresolved V gene where checked; the cause of the rest is unknown. The sample records under 200,000 clones, approximately 90% of which are singletons. The ten largest clones take up around 6.5% of the sample. Sample: peripheral blood. The receptors shown here come from a woman aged 80 or older in a cohort sampled during active or convalescent COVID-19.

V is TRBV4-2 and J is TRBJ2-3; the D gene is possibly TRBD2 (5 bases). Germline V gives CDR1 LGHNA, CDR2 YNFKEQ. The CDR3 is made up of 15 amino acids. Trimming pared 0 bases from V and 3 bases from J, leaving 10 bases between. The CDR3 DNA sequence: TGTGCCAGCAGCCAAGAGGCCGGACTGACAGATACGCAGTATTTT. The encoded protein is CASSQEAGLTDTQYF.

The chain has TRBV6-5 and TRBJ2-3; the match to TRBD1 covers 7 bases. Trimming cost V 6 bases and J 1 base; bases outside gene matches: 7. Germline V CDR1 and CDR2: MNHEY, SVGAGI. The CDR3 length is 15 residues. In nucleotides, the CDR3 is TGTGCCAGCAGACCGGGACAGCTTGGCACAGATACGCAGTATTTT. It translates to CASRPGQLGTDTQYF.

The chain uses TRBV10-3 and TRBJ1-2; a possible D gene is TRBD1 (6 bases). The germline CDR1 and CDR2 sequences are ENHRY and SYGVKD. The germline V and J ends were trimmed by 3 bases and 9 bases, with 17 bases remaining between them. There are 14 residues in the CDR3. CDR3 bases: TGTGCCATCAGTGAAGGACAGACCCAGAGTAGCTACACCTTC. As protein: CAISEGQTQSSYTF.

The CDR3 loop is CASSSDTEDTEAFF. The CDR3 nucleotides are TGTGCCAGCAGCTCGGACACAGAGGACACTGAAGCTTTCTTT. This sequence joins TRBV7-2 and TRBJ1-1; D perhaps matches TRBD1 (5 bases). The V and J ends lost 4 bases and 3 bases respectively, with 12 bases between them. Germline V gene data show CDR1 as SGHTA and CDR2 as FQGNSA. The CDR3 extends over 14 amino acids. The whole variable domain, filled in from reference TRBV7-2 and TRBJ1-1, reads GAGVSQSPSNKVTEKGKDVELRCDPISGHTALYWYRQSLGQGLEFLIYFQGNSAPDKSGLPSDRFSAERTGGSVSTLTIQRTQQEDSAVYLCASSSDTEDTEAFFGQGTRLTVV.

The rearrangement uses TRBV5-1 and TRBJ1-1, with TRBD1 as a possible D gene (6 bases). CDR3 size: 12 residues. Germline assignment: CDR1 SGHRS and CDR2 YFSETQ. V lost 3 bases to trimming and J lost 7 bases, with 10 bases between them. For the CDR3, the DNA is TGCGCCAGCAGCTCAGGACAGAGTGAAGCTTTCTTT. It encodes CASSSGQSEAFF.

The chain joins TRBV24-1 to TRBJ2-1; 9 bases map to TRBD2. V gave up 3 bases and J gave up 5 bases; unmatched junction bases: 13. The CDR3 covers 18 residues. Germline CDR1 and CDR2: KGHDR and SFDVKD. CDR3 loop: CATSDSRRSGSRNNEQFF. The CDR3 DNA reads as TGTGCCACCAGTGATAGTAGACGTAGCGGGAGTAGGAACAATGAGCAGTTCTTC.

V gene TRBV27 combines with J gene TRBJ2-1; the match to TRBD2 covers 8 bases. The CDR3 has 15 amino acids. Looked up from germline, CDR1 is MNHEY and CDR2 is SMNVEV (reference sequence). V trimming: 5 bases; J trimming: 7 bases; junction bases outside the gene matches: 10. CDR3 in amino acids: CASSPLSRGVNEQFF. CDR3 bases: TGTGCCAGCAGTCCCCTCTCGCGGGGGGTTAATGAGCAGTTCTTC.

The V call is TRBV7-6, the J call TRBJ2-5; weak D call: TRBD1 (5 bases). Per germline, CDR1 SGHVS and CDR2 FNYEAQ. This CDR3 spans 14 amino acids. V was pared by 6 bases and J by 2 bases, with 13 bases between. The CDR3 DNA sequence: TGTGCCAGCAGGACAGCGAACCTTCAAGAGACCCAGTACTTC. Translating gives CASRTANLQETQYF.

This sequence joins TRBV30 and TRBJ2-7, with 7 bases identical to TRBD2. CDR1 is GTSNPN, CDR2 SVGIG, per germline (reference sequence). Unmatched junction bases numbered 3, after V lost 0 bases and J lost 7 bases. The CDR3 has 12 amino acids. The CDR3 DNA follows: TGTGCCTGGAGTGTAGTAGCGGGTGAGCAGTACTTC. It is translated as CAWSVVAGEQYF.

J is TRBJ1-5 and V is TRBV5-1; a weak D match, TRBD1 (5 bases). The CDR3 covers 15 residues. V lost 2 bases and J 1 base, leaving 10 bases between the germline ends. In germline, CDR1 is SGHRS, CDR2 YFSETQ. CDR3 sequence: CASSLTGASNQPQHF. DNA of the CDR3: TGCGCCAGCAGCTTAACAGGAGCGAGCAATCAGCCCCAGCATTTT.

A single count supports this clone. The V call is TRBV18, the J call TRBJ2-1; TRBD1 aligns across 7 bases. The V and J ends lost 3 bases and 5 bases, in that order; junction bases with no gene match: 7. This CDR3 contains 15 residues. CDR1 is KGHSH, CDR2 LQKENI, per germline. The DNA of the CDR3 is TGTGCCAGCTCACCCGGGACAGTGATAGACAATGAGCAGTTCTTC. Its protein product is CASSPGTVIDNEQFF.

This clone appeared a single time. This sequence joins TRBV3-1 (or the pseudogene TRBV3-2) and TRBJ2-3, with 7 bases lining up with TRBD2. The germline V gene encodes CDR1 LGHDT and CDR2 YNNKEL (reference sequence). V was clipped by 1 base and J by 4 bases; unmatched bases: 11. The length of the CDR3 is 17 residues. CDR3 DNA: TGTGCCAGCAGCCAAGGAATCGGGGGAGGGCGCGCAGATACGCAGTATTTT. It is translated as CASSQGIGGGRADTQYF.

The rearrangement joins TRBV5-1 to TRBJ1-1; TRBD1 is a possible D gene (5 bases). The ends were cut back, 0 bases at V and 0 bases at J, with 12 bases in the middle. Per the germline V gene, CDR1 is SGHRS and CDR2 is YFSETQ. There are 16 residues in the CDR3. CDR3 amino acids: CASSLVSQGLNTEAFF. CDR3 bases: TGCGCCAGCAGCTTGGTTAGTCAGGGCCTGAACACTGAAGCTTTCTTT.

This chain connects TRBV5-1 to TRBJ2-5; the D is unclear. The V gene's germline CDR1 is SGHRS and CDR2 YFSETQ. The V and J ends lost 5 bases and 0 bases respectively, with 11 bases between them. The CDR3 runs 14 residues. CDR3 sequence (DNA): TGCGCCAGCAGTAAGGCGGTCAACCAAGAGACCCAGTACTTC. Amino acid sequence: CASSKAVNQETQYF.

This clone showed up just once. The rearrangement joins TRBV7-9 to TRBJ1-5, with D uncertain. The CDR3 extends over 13 amino acids. Trimming left V 5 bases short and J 5 bases short, with 10 bases between. The germline CDR1 and CDR2 sequences are SEHNR and FQNEAQ (reference sequence). CDR3 coding DNA: TGTGCCAGCAGCCCCGAGGGTTATCAGCCCCAGCATTTT. Amino acid sequence: CASSPEGYQPQHF.

V and J are TRBV2 and TRBJ1-5, with 7 bases matching TRBD1. CDR3 size: 14 residues. The V gene's germline CDR1 is SNHLY and CDR2 FYNNEI. The V and J ends lost 7 bases and 0 bases, in that order; junction bases with no gene match: 3. This CDR3 is CASTGTVSNQPQHF. In DNA form, the CDR3 reads TGTGCCAGCACAGGGACAGTTAGCAATCAGCCCCAGCATTTT.

This chain connects TRBV12-3 or TRBV12-4 to TRBJ1-2; 7 nucleotides agree with TRBD1. This CDR3 is 12 amino acids long. The trim removed 5 bases at V and 8 bases at J, leaving 5 bases unmatched. CDR3 sequence (DNA): TGTGCCAGCAGTCAAGGGGGCGAGGGCTACACCTTC. This gives the protein CASSQGGEGYTF.

This sequence joins TRBV28 and TRBJ1-5; maybe TRBD1 (6 bases). Trimming stripped 7 bases from V and 4 bases from J, with 8 bases between. The germline gives CDR1 MDHEN, CDR2 SYDVKM. This CDR3 has 12 amino acids. The CDR3: CASTTGNQPQHF. In DNA form, the CDR3 reads TGTGCCAGCACTACAGGGAATCAGCCCCAGCATTTT.

The V gene is TRBV7-8, the J gene TRBJ2-7, with a tentative D call TRBD2 (5 bases). Germline V gene lookup returns CDR1 SGHVS and CDR2 FQNEAQ. V lost 2 bases and J 2 bases, leaving 10 bases between the germline ends. The CDR3 runs 14 residues. CDR3 in DNA: TGTGCCAGCAGCTTAAGTAGCGCGACCTACGAGCAGTACTTC. This codes for CASSLSSATYEQYF.

The chain recombines TRBV5-6 with TRBJ1-2, with unresolved D. V was trimmed by 2 bases and J by 2 bases, leaving 10 bases between them. Per germline, CDR1 SGHDT and CDR2 YYEEEE. The CDR3 contains 14 residues. The DNA of the CDR3 is TGTGCCAGCAGCTTCCCCTTAGTGAACTATGGCTACACCTTC. Residues: CASSFPLVNYGYTF.

This clone was seen a handful of times. The rearrangement uses TRBV30 and TRBJ1-1, with D possibly TRBD1 on 6 matching bases. The CDR3 is made up of 14 amino acids. Trimming stripped 7 bases from V and 2 bases from J, with 17 bases between. CDR1 GTSNPN and CDR2 SVGIG come from the germline V gene (reference sequence). The CDR3 protein is CASHQLGGNTEAFF. CDR3 nucleotides: TGTGCCTCCCACCAATTAGGGGGAAACACTGAAGCTTTCTTT.

J is TRBJ1-1 and V is TRBV7-8; 9 bases are a match to TRBD1. The junction had 4 bases not matched to a gene; V was cut back by 1 base and J by 7 bases. There are 14 residues in the CDR3. Germline V CDR1 and CDR2: SGHVS, FQNEAQ. The CDR3 coding sequence is TGTGCCAGCAGCTTAGGGACAGGGGCGGATGAAGCTTTCTTT. This codes for CASSLGTGADEAFF. Full variable domain (rest looked up from reference TRBV7-8 and TRBJ1-1): GAGVSQSPRYKVAKRGQDVALRCDPISGHVSLFWYQQALGQGPEFLTYFQNEAQLDKSGLPSDRFFAERPEGSVSTLKIQRTQQEDSAVYLCASSLGTGADEAFFGQGTRLTVV.

The chain uses TRBV27 and TRBJ1-6; D remains unclear. V lost 2 bases and J 7 bases, leaving 9 bases between the germline ends. The CDR3 runs 14 residues. Germline CDR1 is MNHEY and CDR2 is SMNVEV (reference sequence). For the CDR3, the DNA is TGTGCCAGCAGTTTAGCCAGGAACAATTCACCCCTCCACTTT. Translating it yields CASSLARNNSPLHF.

V usage is TRBV2 and J usage is TRBJ1-1, with TRBD1 identical over 7 bases. This CDR3 has 16 residues. The germline CDR1 and CDR2 sequences are SNHLY and FYNNEI. Unmatched junction bases numbered 12, after V lost 4 bases and J lost 4 bases. The CDR3 DNA is TGTGCCAGCAGTGTAGGGACAGCCATTATCGGCACTGAAGCTTTCTTT. This codes for CASSVGTAIIGTEAFF.

The chain is built from TRBV2 and TRBJ1-5, with 11 bases fitting TRBD1. The CDR3 has 15 residues. The J segment lost 11 bases and the V segment lost 7 bases, leaving 13 bases of the junction unmatched. Germline loops: CDR1 SNHLY, CDR2 FYNNEI. The CDR3 loop is CASTQQGQGGSAQHF. As DNA, the CDR3 is TGTGCCAGCACCCAGCAGGGACAGGGGGGTTCTGCCCAGCATTTT.

The rearrangement uses TRBV7-2 and TRBJ2-7; 8 nucleotides match TRBD1. J gave up 1 base and V 6 bases, and 14 bases lay outside the gene matches. Germline V gene lookup returns CDR1 SGHTA and CDR2 FQGNSA. The CDR3 has 17 amino acids. The chain's CDR3 is CASRFSAGTGQSYEQYF. As DNA, the CDR3 is TGTGCCAGCAGATTTTCCGCCGGGACAGGTCAGTCCTACGAGCAGTACTTC.

This clone has just one count. The chain has TRBV9 and TRBJ2-5, with TRBD2 matching 8 bases. The junction had 18 bases not matched to a gene; V was cut back by 1 base and J by 4 bases. This CDR3 is 19 amino acids long. The germline CDR1 and CDR2 sequences are SGDLS and YYNGEE. The CDR3, as DNA: TGTGCCAGCAGCGTAAGCCCTTCGGGGGGGTTAGTATTGGGAGAGACCCAGTACTTC. Amino acids: CASSVSPSGGLVLGETQYF.